This T cell receptor (beta chain) was sequenced for a study of response to subunit inactivated influenza vaccine (dated by TCRdb to 2017 to 2018). With respect to the entire study: To follow how T cells responded to a trivalent subunit inactivated influenza vaccine, the researchers relied on deep quantitative profiling of the T cell receptor repertoire. Beyond this particular receptor, the publication reports: It was suggested by the authors that each seasonal influenza vaccination may recruit only a limited number of new T cells.

Library preparation was by RT-PCR. The reads were generated on an Illumina HiSeq 2500. TCRdb reprocessing: public reads trimmed at Q25 with fastp, clones called with MiXCR, in-frame beta chains kept. Entries are consolidated by CDR3 protein sequence, retaining the most common genes and DNA. This sample is represented by over 150,000 distinct CDR3 sequences; 7.5% to 10% of them were singletons. 11% of the sample is held by the ten biggest clonotypes. Inclusive of the bounding cysteine and phenylalanine, the CDR3 is 14 residues long. Only the CDR3 part of the read is kept: 42 bases, read in frame from the first base. V is cut back by 6 bases and J by 7 bases, with 7 bases in the junction unmatched. The germline V gene (reference sequence) yields MNHEY for CDR1 and SMNVEV for CDR2. This clonotype was seen repeatedly, ten times or more. Its specific antigen is unknown. Base-call qualities are not available, and no considerably larger clone is one nucleotide away.

The sample here was non-naive T cells sorted from PBMCs, taken on the day of vaccination. Taken with the paper, the label for cell subset or site translates to: memory T cell fraction. The chain couples TRBV27 to TRBJ1-5; 9 of the junction bases match TRBD1. This sequence was found in a man between 50 and 59 years old who received an inactivated influenza vaccine. Donor details come from another sample of the same person, matched by shared clones. The sequenced DNA is TGTGCCAGCAGGCCGGGACAGGGAAGACAGCCCCAGCATTTT. Its protein product is CASRPGQGRQPQHF.